The clone carrying this TCR beta chain appeared once. Its target is unknown. The data derive from a study of early stage breast cancer tumors. About the research overall: Most invasive tumors, about 75% of the 16, were ER+/PR+/HER2-. Regarding the study as a whole: Tumors had about 2.3-fold higher T cell density than normal breast. Unsorted bulk genomic DNA sequencing lacked pairing and functional marker data.

Each sample had two DNA replicates, about 0.52 ug blood or roughly 1.4 ug tissue. Profiling relied on immunoSEQ multiplex PCR, and the TCRdb table lists in-frame clones only, not all of them. This table holds some 15,000 clones, about four fifths found once. This sequence was found in a person in their fifties with breast cancer. The sample consisted of normal breast tissue next to the tumor.

For the CDR3, the DNA is TGTGCCAGCAGCCATCTATTGGGGGGACTCTCCGTAGATACGCAGTATTTT. It codes for CASSHLLGGLSVDTQYF. The chain carries TRBV7-9 and TRBJ2-3; tentatively, D is TRBD2 (6 bases). CDR1 is SEHNR and CDR2 is FQNEAQ in the germline V gene (reference sequence). This CDR3 spans 17 amino acids. V was trimmed by 5 bases and J by 5 bases, leaving 23 bases between them.